The clone carrying this T cell receptor beta chain was detected ten times or more. The CDR3 length is 16 residues. From germline, CDR1 is SQVTM and CDR2 ANQGSEA. Between the trimmed V and J ends, which lost 2 bases and 0 bases, there was a span of 15 bases. TCRdb re-called the RT-PCR reads through MiXCR, storing one row per CDR3 protein. Among more than 550,000 distinct CDR3 sequences listed, around 14% were seen once. The sequencing input was memory CD4+ T cells from blood. The chain recombines TRBV29-1 with TRBJ2-3; D remains unclear. The sequence was obtained from a female donor in good health, serving as a healthy control. For the CDR3, the DNA is TGCAGCGTTGAATCGCGTAGGGCTACTAGCACAGATACGCAGTATTTT. This translates into CSVESRRATSTDTQYF.